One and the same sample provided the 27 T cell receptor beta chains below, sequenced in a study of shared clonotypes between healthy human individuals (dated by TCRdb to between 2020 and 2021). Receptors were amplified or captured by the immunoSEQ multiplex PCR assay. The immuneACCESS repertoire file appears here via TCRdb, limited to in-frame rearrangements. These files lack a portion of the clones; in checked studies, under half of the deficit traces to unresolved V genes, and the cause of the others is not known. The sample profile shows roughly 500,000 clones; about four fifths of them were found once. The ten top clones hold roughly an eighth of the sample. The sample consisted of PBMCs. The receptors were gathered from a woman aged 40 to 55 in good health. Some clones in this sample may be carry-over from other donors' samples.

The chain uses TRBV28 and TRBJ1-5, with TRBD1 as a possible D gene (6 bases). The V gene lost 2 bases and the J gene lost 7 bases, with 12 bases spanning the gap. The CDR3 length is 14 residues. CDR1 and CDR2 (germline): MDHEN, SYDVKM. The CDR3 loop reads CASSLTGFGQPQHF. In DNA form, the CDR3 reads TGTGCCAGCAGTTTAACAGGGTTTGGACAGCCCCAGCATTTT.

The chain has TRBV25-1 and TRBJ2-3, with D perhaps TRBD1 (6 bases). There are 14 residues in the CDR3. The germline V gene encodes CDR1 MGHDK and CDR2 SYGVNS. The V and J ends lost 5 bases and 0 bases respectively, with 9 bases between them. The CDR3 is CASSRQGSTDTQYF. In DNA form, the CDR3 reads TGTGCCAGCAGTCGGCAGGGGAGCACAGATACGCAGTATTTT.

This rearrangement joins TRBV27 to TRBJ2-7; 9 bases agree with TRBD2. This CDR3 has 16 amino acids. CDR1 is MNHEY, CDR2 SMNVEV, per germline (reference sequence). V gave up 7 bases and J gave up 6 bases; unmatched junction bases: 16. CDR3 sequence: CASTPAGRGGRGEQYF. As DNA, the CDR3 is TGTGCCAGCACCCCGGCAGGGAGAGGCGGGAGGGGCGAGCAGTACTTC.

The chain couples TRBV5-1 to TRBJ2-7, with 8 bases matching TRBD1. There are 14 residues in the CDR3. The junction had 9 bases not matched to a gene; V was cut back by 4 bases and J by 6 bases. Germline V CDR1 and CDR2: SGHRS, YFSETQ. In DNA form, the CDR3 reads TGCGCCAGCAGCACCCGGACAGGGACGTTCGAGCAGTACTTC. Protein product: CASSTRTGTFEQYF. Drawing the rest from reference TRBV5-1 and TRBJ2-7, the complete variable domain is KAGVTQTPRYLIKTRGQQVTLSCSPISGHRSVSWYQQTPGQGLQFLFEYFSETQRNKGNFPGRFSGRQFSNSRSEMNVSTLELGDSALYLCASSTRTGTFEQYFGPGTRLTVT.

The CDR3 coding sequence is TGTGCCAGCAGGAGAGGGGGCTACACCGGGGAGCTGTTTTTT. The encoded protein is CASRRGGYTGELFF. J is TRBJ2-2 and V is TRBV27, with TRBD1 matching over 7 bases. The V gene's germline CDR1 is MNHEY and CDR2 SMNVEV (reference sequence). This CDR3 contains 14 residues. V shed 6 bases, J shed 3 bases, and the junction held 4 bases outside the gene matches.

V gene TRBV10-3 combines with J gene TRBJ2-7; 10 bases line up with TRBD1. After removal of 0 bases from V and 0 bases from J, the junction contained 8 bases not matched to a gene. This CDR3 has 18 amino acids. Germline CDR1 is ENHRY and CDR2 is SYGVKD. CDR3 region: CAISESGQGERDSYEQYF. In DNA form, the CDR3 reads TGTGCCATCAGTGAGTCAGGACAGGGGGAGCGGGACTCCTACGAGCAGTACTTC.

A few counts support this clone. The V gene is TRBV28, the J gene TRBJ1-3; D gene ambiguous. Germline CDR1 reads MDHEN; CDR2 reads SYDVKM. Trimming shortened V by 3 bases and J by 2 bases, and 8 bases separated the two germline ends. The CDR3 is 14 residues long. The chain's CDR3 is CASSLWRAGNTIYF. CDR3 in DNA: TGTGCCAGCAGTTTGTGGAGGGCTGGAAACACCATATATTTT. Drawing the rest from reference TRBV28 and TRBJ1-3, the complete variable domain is DVKVTQSSRYLVKRTGEKVFLECVQDMDHENMFWYRQDPGLGLRLIYFSYDVKMKEKGDIPEGYSVSREKKERFSLILESASTNQTSMYLCASSLWRAGNTIYFGEGSWLTVV.

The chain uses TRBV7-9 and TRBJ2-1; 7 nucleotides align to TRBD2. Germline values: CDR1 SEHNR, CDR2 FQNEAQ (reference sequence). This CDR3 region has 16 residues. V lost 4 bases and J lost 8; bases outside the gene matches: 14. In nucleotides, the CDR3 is TGTGCCAGCAGCTCCCATTCGGGGGGAGGTCGGGATGAGCAGTTCTTC. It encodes CASSSHSGGGRDEQFF.

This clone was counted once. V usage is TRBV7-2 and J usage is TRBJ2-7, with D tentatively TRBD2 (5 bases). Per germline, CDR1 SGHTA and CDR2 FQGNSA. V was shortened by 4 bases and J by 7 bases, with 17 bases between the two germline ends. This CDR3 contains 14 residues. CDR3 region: CASSSQWGEFEQYF. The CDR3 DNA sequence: TGTGCCAGCAGCTCTCAATGGGGAGAGTTTGAGCAGTACTTC.

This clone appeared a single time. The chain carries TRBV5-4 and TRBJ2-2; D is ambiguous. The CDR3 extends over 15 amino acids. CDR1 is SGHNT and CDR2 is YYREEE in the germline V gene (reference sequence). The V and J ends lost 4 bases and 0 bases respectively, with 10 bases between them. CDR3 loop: CASSPRTTNTGELFF. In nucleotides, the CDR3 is TGTGCCAGCAGCCCTAGGACCACGAACACCGGGGAGCTGTTTTTT.

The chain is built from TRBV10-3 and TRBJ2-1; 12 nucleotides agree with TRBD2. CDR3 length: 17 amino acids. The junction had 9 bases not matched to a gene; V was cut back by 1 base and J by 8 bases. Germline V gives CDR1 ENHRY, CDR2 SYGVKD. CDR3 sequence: CAISELATSGRVDEQFF. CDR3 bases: TGTGCCATCAGTGAGTTAGCGACTAGCGGGAGAGTGGATGAGCAGTTCTTC.

For the CDR3, the DNA is TGTGCCAGCAGTTGGGGGGACGGAAAGAACACTGAAGCTTTCTTT. Its protein is CASSWGDGKNTEAFF. The chain recombines TRBV6-6 with TRBJ1-1, with D maybe TRBD1 (5 bases). Per the germline V gene, CDR1 is MNHNY and CDR2 is SVGAGI (reference sequence). There are 15 residues in the CDR3. With 4 bases removed from V and 1 base from J, the gap between germline ends came to 13 bases.

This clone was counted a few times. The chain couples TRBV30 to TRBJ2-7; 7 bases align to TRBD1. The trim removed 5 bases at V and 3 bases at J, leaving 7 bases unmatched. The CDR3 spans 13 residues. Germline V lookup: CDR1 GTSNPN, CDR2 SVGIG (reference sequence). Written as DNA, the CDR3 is TGTGCCTGGTCCGCGACAGGGATCTACGAGCAGTACTTC. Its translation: CAWSATGIYEQYF.

CDR3 region: CASSERSQGWETQYF. The CDR3 nucleotides are TGTGCCAGCAGTGAAAGGTCACAGGGGTGGGAGACCCAGTACTTC. This chain connects TRBV2 to TRBJ2-5; 7 bases are shared with TRBD1. Trimming removed 2 bases from V and 5 bases from J; junction bases left unmatched: 8. This CDR3 contains 15 residues. Germline V CDR1 and CDR2: SNHLY, FYNNEI.

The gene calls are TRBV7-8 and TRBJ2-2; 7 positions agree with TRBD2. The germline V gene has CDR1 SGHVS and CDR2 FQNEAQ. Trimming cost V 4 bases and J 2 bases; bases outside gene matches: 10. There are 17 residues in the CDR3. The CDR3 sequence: CASSSRGRAANTGELFF. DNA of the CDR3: TGTGCCAGCAGCTCAAGAGGGAGGGCAGCCAACACCGGGGAGCTGTTTTTT. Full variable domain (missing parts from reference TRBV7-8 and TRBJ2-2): GAGVSQSPRYKVAKRGQDVALRCDPISGHVSLFWYQQALGQGPEFLTYFQNEAQLDKSGLPSDRFFAERPEGSVSTLKIQRTQQEDSAVYLCASSSRGRAANTGELFFGEGSRLTVL.

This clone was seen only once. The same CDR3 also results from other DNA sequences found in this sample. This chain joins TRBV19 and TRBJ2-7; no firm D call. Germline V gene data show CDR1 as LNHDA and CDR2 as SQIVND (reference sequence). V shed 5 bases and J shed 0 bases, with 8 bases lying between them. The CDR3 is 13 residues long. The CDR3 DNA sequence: TGTGCCAGTAGTCCAGGACCCTCCTACGAGCAGTACTTC. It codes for CASSPGPSYEQYF. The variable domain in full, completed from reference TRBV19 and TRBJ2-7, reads DGGITQSPKYLFRKEGQNVTLSCEQNLNHDAMYWYRQDPGQGLRLIYYSQIVNDFQKGDIAEGYSVSREKKESFPLTVTSAQKNPTAFYLCASSPGPSYEQYFGPGTRLTVT.

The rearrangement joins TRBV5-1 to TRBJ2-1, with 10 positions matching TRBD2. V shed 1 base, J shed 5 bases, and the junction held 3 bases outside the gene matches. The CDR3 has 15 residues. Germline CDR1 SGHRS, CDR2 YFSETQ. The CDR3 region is CASSLYLAGDNEQFF. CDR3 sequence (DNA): TGCGCCAGCAGCTTGTACCTAGCGGGAGACAATGAGCAGTTCTTC.

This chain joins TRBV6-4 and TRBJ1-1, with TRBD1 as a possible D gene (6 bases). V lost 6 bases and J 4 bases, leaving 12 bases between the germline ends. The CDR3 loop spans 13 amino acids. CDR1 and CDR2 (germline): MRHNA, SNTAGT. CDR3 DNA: TGTGCCAGCAGAAAACAACAGGGCACTGAAGCTTTCTTT. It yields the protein CASRKQQGTEAFF.

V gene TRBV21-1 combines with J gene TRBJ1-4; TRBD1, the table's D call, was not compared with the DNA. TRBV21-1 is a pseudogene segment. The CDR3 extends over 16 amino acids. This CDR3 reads CASSTKGGTGNEKLFF. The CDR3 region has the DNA TGTGCCAGCAGCACAAAAGGTGGGACAGGAAATGAAAAACTGTTTTTT.

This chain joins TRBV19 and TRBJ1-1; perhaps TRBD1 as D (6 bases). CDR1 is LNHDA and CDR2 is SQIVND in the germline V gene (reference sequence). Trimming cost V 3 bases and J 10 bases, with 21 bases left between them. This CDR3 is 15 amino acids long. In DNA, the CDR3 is TGTGCCAGTAGTATTTCCGGGGGCGCAAAGTTCGGAGCTTTCTTT. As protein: CASSISGGAKFGAFF.

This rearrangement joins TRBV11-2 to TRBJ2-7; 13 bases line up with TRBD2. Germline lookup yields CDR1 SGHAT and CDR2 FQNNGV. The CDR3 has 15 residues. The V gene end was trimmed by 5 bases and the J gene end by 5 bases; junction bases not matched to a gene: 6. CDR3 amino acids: CASSAGLAGVNEQYF. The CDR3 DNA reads TGTGCCAGCAGCGCTGGACTAGCGGGAGTAAACGAGCAGTACTTC.

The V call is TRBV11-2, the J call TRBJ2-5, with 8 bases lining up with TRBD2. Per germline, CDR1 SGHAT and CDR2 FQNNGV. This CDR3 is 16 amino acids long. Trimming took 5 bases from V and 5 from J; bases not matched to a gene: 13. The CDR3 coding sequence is TGTGCCAGCAGCCCAAATGGGCTAGCGGGTAGGGAGACCCAGTACTTC. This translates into CASSPNGLAGRETQYF. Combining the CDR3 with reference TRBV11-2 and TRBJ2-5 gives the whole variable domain EAGVAQSPRYKIIEKRQSVAFWCNPISGHATLYWYQQILGQGPKLLIQFQNNGVVDDSQLPKDRFSAERLKGVDSTLKIQPAKLEDSAVYLCASSPNGLAGRETQYFGPGTRLLVL.

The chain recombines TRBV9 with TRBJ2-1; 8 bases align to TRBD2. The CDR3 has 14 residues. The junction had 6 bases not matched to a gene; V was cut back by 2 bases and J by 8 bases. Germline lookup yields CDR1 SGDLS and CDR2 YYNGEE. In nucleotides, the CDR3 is TGTGCCAGCAGCGTTAGAGCGGGAGCGGATGAGCAGTTCTTC. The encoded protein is CASSVRAGADEQFF.

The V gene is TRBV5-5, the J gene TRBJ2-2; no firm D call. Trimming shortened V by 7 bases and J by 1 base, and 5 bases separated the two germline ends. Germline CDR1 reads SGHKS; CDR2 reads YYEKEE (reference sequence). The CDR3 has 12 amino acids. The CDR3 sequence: CASRRNTGELFF. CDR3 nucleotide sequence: TGTGCCAGCCGCAGGAACACCGGGGAGCTGTTTTTT.

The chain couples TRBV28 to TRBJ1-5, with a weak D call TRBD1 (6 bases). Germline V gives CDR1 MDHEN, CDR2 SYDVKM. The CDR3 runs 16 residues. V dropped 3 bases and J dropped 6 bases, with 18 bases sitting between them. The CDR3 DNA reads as TGTGCCAGCAGTTTTTTTACAGGGAAAATTGGTCAGCCCCAGCATTTT. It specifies CASSFFTGKIGQPQHF.

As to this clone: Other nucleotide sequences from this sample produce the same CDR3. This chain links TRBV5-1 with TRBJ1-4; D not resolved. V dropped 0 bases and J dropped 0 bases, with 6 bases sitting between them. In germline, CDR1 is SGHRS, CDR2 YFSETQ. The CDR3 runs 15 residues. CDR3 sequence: CASSLDGTTNEKLFF. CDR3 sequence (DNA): TGCGCCAGCAGCTTGGACGGAACAACTAATGAAAAACTGTTTTTT.

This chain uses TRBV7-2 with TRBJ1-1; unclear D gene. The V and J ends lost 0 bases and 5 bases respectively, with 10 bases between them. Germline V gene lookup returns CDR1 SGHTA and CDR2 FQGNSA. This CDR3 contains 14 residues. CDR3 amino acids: CASSLAGQATEAFF. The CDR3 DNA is TGTGCCAGCAGCTTAGCGGGCCAAGCAACTGAAGCTTTCTTT. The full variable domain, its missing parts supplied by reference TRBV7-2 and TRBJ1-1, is GAGVSQSPSNKVTEKGKDVELRCDPISGHTALYWYRQSLGQGLEFLIYFQGNSAPDKSGLPSDRFSAERTGGSVSTLTIQRTQQEDSAVYLCASSLAGQATEAFFGQGTRLTVV.